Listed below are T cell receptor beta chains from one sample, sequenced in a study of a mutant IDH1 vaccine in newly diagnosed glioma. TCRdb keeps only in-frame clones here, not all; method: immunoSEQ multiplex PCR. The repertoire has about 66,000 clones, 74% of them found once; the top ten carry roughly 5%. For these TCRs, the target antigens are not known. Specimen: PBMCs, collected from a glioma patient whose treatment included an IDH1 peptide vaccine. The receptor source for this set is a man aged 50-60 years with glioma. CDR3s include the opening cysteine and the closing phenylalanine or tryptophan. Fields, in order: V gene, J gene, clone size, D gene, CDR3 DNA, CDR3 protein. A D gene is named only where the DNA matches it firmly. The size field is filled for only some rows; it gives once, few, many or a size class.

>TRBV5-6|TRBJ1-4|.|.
TGTGCCAGCAGCGTGGGCCCTTCGCGGGAGGAAAAACTGTTTTTT
CASSVGPSREEKLFF
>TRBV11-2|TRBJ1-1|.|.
TGTGCCAGCAGCTTAGTAGAGGGAGCCACTGAAGCTTTCTTT
CASSLVEGATEAFF
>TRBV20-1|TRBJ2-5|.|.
TGCAGTGCTAGTCCCAAAGAGACCCAGTACTTC
CSASPKETQYF
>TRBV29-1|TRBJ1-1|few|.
TGCAGCCCGGAGCTAAACACTGAAGCTTTCTTT
CSPELNTEAFF
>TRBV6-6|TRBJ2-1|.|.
TGTGCCAGCAGTACTACAGGGTCCTACAATGAGCAGTTCTTC
CASSTTGSYNEQFF
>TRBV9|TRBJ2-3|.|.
TGTGCCAGCAGCGCGCTCACAGATACGCAGTATTTT
CASSALTDTQYF
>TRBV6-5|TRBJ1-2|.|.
TGTGCCAGCAGCCTTTACGGACAGAGTTATGGCTACACCTTC
CASSLYGQSYGYTF
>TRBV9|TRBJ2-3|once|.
TGTGCCAGCAGCACTCAGACCCGGGGGACAGATACGCAGTATTTT
CASSTQTRGTDTQYF
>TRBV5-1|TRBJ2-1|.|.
TGCGCCAGCAGCTTGGCGGGGAACTCCTACAATGAGCAGTTCTTC
CASSLAGNSYNEQFF
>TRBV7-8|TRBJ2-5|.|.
TGTGCCAGCAGCTTAGGGTCGACTCAAGAGACCCAGTACTTC
CASSLGSTQETQYF
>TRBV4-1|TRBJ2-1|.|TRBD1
TGCGCCAGCAGCCGCGGACAGGGGAGGTACAATGAGCAGTTCTTC
CASSRGQGRYNEQFF
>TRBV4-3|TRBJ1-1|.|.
TGCGCCAGCAGCCAAGAGGCAACGCGGAACTCTGAAGCTTTCTTT
CASSQEATRNSEAFF
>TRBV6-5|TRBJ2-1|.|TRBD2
TGTGCCAGCAGTCTCCGACTAGCTTCTTACAATGAGCAGTTCTTC
CASSLRLASYNEQFF
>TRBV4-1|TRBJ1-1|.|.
TGCGCCAGCAGCCCTACGGGGCGAGGAACTGAAGCTTTCTTT
CASSPTGRGTEAFF
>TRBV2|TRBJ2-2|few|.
TGTGCCAGCAGGGTTGGGAGTGGGAACACCGGGGAGCTGTTTTTT
CASRVGSGNTGELFF
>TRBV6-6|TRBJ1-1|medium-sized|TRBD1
TGTGCCAGCAGTCTCGGGACAGCCGAAGCTTTCTTT
CASSLGTAEAFF
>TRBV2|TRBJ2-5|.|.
TGTGCCAGCAGTCGTGGACTATCGACCCAGTACTTC
CASSRGLSTQYF
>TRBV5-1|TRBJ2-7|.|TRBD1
TGCGCCAGCAGCCCGACAGGGTCTCTCGAGCAGTACTTC
CASSPTGSLEQYF
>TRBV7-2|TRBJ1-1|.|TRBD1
TGTGCCAGCACACGGGACAGGGGCACCCACACTGAAGCTTTCTTT
CASTRDRGTHTEAFF
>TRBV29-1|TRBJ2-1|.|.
TGCAGCGTTGAAGATCCTGGGGGATTAGGTGAGCAGTTCTTC
CSVEDPGGLGEQFF
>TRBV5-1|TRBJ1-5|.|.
TGCGCCAGCAGCTTGGTTGTCTTTCAGCCCCAGCATTTT
CASSLVVFQPQHF
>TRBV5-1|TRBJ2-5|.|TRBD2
TGCGCCAGCAGCCCTAGCGGGGGGGCCGGGCAGACCCAGTACTTC
CASSPSGGAGQTQYF
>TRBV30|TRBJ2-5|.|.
TGTGCCTGGAGTGTAAGAGAGACCCAGTACTTC
CAWSVRETQYF